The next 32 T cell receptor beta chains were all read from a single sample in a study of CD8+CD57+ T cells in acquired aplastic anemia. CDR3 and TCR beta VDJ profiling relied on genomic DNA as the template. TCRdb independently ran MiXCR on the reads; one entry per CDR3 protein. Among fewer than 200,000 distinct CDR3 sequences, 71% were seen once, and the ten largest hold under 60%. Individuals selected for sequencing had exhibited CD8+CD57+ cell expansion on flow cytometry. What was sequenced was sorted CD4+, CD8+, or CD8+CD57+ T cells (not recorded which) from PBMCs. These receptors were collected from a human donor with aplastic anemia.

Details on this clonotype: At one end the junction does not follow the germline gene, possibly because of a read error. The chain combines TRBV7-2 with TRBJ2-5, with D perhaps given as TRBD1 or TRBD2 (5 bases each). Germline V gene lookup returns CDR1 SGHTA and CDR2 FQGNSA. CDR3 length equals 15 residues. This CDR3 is CASSVAWGPQETQYF. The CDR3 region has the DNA TGTGCCAGCAGCGTAGCCTGGGGACCCCAAGAGACCCAGTACTTC. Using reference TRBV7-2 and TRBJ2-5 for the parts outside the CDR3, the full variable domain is GAGVSQSPSNKVTEKGKDVELRCDPISGHTALYWYRQSLGQGLEFLIYFQGNSAPDKSGLPSDRFSAERTGGSVSTLTIQRTQQEDSAVYLCASSVAWGPQETQYFGPGTRLLVL.

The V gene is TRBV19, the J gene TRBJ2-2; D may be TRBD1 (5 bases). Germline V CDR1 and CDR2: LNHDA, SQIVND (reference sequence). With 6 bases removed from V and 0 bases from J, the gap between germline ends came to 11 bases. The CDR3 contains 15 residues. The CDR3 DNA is TGTGCCAGTAGACCTCAGGGCTCGAACACCGGGGAGCTGTTTTTT. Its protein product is CASRPQGSNTGELFF.

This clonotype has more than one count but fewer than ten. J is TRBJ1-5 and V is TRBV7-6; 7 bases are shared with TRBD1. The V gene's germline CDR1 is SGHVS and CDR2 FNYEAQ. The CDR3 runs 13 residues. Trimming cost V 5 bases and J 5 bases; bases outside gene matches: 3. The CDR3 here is CASSPDRDQPQHF. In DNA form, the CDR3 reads TGTGCCAGCAGCCCCGACAGGGATCAGCCCCAGCATTTT.

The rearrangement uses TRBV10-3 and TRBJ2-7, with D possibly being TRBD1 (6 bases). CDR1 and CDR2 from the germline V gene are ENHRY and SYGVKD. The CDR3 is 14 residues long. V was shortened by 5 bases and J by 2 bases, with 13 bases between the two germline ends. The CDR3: CAISNTGPPYEQYF. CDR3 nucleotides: TGTGCCATCAGTAACACAGGGCCTCCCTACGAGCAGTACTTC.

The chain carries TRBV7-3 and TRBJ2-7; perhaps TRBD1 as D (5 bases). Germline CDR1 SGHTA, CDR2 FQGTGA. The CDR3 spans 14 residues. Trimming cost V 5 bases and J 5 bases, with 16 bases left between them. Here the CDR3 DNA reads TGTGCCAGCAGCCTTCGGTGGGGCGAGGACGAGCAGTACTTC. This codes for CASSLRWGEDEQYF.

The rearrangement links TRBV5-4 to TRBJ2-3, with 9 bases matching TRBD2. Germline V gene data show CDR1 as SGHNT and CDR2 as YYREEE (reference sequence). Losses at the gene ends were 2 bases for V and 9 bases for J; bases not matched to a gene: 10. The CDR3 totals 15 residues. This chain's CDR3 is CASSLMIAGEGTQYF. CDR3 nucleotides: TGTGCCAGCAGCTTAATGATAGCGGGAGAGGGGACGCAGTATTTT.

The CDR3 DNA is TGTGCCAGCAGCTTAGCGGGGGGACAGGGGGCTGGTGAGCAGTTCTTC. This encodes CASSLAGGQGAGEQFF. This chain connects TRBV7-8 to TRBJ2-1; TRBD1 agrees at 12 bases. The CDR3 consists of 16 residues. CDR1 and CDR2 (germline): SGHVS, FQNEAQ. V lost 0 bases and J lost 9; bases outside the gene matches: 6.

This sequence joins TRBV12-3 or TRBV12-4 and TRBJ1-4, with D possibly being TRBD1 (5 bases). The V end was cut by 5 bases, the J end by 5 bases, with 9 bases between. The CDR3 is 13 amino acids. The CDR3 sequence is CASSQRDNEKLFF. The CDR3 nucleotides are TGTGCCAGCAGTCAGCGGGACAATGAAAAACTGTTTTTT.

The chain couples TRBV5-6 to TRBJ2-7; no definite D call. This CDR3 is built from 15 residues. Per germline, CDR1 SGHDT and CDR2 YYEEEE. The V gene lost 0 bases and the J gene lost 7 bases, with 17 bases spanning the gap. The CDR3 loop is CASSLGRHYELEQYF. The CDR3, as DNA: TGTGCCAGCAGCTTGGGACGGCACTACGAGTTGGAGCAGTACTTC.

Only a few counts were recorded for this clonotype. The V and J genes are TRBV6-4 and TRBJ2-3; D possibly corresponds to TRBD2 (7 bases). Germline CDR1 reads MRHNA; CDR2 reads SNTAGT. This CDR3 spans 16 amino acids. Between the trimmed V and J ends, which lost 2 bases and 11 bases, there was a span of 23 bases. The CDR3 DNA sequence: TGTGCCAGCAGTGACAAGAGAGGGGGGGCCACTGATGAGCAGTATTTT. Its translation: CASSDKRGGATDEQYF.

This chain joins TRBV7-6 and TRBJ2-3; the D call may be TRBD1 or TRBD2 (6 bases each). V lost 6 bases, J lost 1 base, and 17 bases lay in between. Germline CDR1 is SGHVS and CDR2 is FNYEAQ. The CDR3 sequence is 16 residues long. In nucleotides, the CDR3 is TGTGCCAGCAGTGAAAGAGGGGGGCCGCGCACAGATACGCAGTATTTT. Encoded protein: CASSERGGPRTDTQYF.

The CDR3 loop is CASSSSVGGGITEAFF. The CDR3, as DNA: TGTGCCAGCAGCTCCTCTGTAGGGGGGGGCATCACTGAAGCTTTCTTT. The chain uses TRBV7-2 and TRBJ1-1, with D maybe TRBD1 (6 bases). Germline V gene lookup returns CDR1 SGHTA and CDR2 FQGNSA. V lost 4 bases and J lost 4, with 19 bases in between. This CDR3 spans 16 amino acids.

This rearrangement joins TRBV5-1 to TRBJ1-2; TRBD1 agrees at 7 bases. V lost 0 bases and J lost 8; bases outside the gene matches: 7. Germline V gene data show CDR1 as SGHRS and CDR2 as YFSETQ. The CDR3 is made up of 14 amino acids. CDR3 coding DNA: TGCGCCAGCAGCTTGGGACAGGGAGAATGGGGCTACACCTTC. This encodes CASSLGQGEWGYTF.

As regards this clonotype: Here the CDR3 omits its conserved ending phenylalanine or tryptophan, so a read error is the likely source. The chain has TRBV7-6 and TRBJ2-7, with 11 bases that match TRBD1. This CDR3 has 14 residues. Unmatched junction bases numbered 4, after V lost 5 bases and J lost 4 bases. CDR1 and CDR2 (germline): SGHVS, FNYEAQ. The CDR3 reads CASSVGQGAYEQYI. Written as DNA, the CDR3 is TGTGCCAGCAGCGTAGGACAGGGGGCTTACGAGCAGTACATC.

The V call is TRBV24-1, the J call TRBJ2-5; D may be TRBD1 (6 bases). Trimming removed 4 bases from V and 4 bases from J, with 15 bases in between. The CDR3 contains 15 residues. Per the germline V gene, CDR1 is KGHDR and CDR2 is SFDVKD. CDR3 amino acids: CATSEDTGMRETQYF. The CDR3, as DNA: TGTGCCACCAGTGAAGATACAGGGATGAGAGAGACCCAGTACTTC.

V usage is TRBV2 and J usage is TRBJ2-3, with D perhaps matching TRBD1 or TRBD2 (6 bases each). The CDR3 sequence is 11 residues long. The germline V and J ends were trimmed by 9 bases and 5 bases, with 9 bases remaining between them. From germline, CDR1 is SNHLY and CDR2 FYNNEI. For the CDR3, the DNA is TGTGCCAGGGGGGGCGGAGATACGCAGTATTTT. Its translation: CARGGGDTQYF.

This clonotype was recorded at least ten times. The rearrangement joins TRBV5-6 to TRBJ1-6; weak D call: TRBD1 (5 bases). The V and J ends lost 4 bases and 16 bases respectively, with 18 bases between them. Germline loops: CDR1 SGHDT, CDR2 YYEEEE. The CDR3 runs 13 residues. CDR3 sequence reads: CASSISAGGTLHF. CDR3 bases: TGTGCCAGCAGCATCTCCGCGGGGGGAACACTCCACTTT.

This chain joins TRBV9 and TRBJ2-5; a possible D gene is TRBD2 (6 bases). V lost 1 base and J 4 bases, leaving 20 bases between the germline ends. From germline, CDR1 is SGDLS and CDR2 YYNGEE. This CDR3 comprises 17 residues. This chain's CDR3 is CASSVSSWEPGGETQYF. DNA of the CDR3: TGTGCCAGCAGCGTAAGTAGTTGGGAGCCCGGGGGAGAGACCCAGTACTTC.

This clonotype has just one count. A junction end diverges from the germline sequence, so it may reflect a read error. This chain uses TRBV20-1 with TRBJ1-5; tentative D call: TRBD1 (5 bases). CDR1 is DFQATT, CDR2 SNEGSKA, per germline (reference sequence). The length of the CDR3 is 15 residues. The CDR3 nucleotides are TGCAGTGCTGAACCGGGACTGGGTCCTGGTCAGACCCAGCATTTT. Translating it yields CSAEPGLGPGQTQHF.

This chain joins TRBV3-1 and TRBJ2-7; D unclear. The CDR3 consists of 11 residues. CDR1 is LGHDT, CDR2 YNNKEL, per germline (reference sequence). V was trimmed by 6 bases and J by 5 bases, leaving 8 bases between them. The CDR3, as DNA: TGTGCCAGCAGTATAGGAGACGAGCAGTACTTC. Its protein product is CASSIGDEQYF.

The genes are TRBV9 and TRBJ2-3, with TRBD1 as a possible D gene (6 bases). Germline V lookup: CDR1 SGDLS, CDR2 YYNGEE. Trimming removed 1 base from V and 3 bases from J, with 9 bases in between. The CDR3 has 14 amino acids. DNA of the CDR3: TGTGCCAGCAGCGTAACAGGGTTAACAGATACGCAGTATTTT. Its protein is CASSVTGLTDTQYF.

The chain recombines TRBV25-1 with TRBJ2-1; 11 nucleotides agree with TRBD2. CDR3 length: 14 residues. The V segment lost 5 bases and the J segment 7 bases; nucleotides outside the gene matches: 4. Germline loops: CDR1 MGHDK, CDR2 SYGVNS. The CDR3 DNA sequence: TGTGCCAGCAGTACTAGCGGGAGCTGGAATGAGCAGTTCTTC. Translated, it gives CASSTSGSWNEQFF.

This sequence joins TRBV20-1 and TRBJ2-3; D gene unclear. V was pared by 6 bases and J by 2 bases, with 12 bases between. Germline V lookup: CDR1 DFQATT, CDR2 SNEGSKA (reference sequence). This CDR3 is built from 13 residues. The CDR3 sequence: CSANGLNTDTQYF. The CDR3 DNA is TGCAGTGCGAACGGGCTGAACACAGATACGCAGTATTTT.

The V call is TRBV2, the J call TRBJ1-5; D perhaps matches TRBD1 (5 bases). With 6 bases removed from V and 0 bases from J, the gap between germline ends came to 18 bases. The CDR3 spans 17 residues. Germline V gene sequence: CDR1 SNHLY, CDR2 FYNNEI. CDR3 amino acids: CASRAGPGLHSNQPQHF. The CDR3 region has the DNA TGTGCCAGCAGGGCAGGGCCGGGCTTGCATAGCAATCAGCCCCAGCATTTT.

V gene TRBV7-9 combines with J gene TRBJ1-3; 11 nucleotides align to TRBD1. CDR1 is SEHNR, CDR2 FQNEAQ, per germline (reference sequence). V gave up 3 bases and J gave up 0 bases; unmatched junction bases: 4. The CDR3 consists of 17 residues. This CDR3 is CASSFPGQGVSGNTIYF. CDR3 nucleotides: TGTGCCAGCAGCTTCCCGGGACAGGGGGTCTCTGGAAACACCATATATTTT.

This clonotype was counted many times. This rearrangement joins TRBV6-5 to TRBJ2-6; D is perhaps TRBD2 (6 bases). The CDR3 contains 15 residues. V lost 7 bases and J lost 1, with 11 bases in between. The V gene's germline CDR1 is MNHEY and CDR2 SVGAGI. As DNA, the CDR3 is TGTGCCAGCACCACGGGGGAATCTGGGGCCAACGTCCTGACTTTC. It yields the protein CASTTGESGANVLTF.

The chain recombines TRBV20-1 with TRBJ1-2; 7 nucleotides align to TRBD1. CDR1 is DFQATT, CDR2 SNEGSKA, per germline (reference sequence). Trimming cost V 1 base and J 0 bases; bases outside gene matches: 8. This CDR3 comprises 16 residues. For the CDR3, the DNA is TGCAGTGCTAGAGGCTTCACAGGGGATTCTAACTATGGCTACACCTTC. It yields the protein CSARGFTGDSNYGYTF.

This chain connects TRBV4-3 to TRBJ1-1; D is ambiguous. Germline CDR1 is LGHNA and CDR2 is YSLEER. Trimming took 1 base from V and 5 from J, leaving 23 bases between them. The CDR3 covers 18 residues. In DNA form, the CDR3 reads TGCGCCAGCAGCCAAGGACACAGTGGGGTCGAGGGTCGGACTGAAGCTTTCTTT. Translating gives CASSQGHSGVEGRTEAFF.

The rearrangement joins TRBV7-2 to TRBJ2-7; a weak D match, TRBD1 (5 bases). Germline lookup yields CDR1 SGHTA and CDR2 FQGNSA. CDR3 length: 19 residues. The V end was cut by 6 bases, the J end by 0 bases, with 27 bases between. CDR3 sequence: CASRGYTGPPDTLSYEQYF. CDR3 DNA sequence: TGTGCCAGCAGGGGGTACACAGGACCCCCCGACACCCTCTCCTACGAGCAGTACTTC.

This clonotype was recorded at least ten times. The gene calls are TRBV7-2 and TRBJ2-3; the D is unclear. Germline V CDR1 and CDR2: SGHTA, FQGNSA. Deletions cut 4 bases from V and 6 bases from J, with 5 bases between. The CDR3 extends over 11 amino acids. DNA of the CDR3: TGTGCCAGCAGCTCTTGGGATACGCAGTATTTT. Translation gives CASSSWDTQYF. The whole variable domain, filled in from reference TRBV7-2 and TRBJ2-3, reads GAGVSQSPSNKVTEKGKDVELRCDPISGHTALYWYRQSLGQGLEFLIYFQGNSAPDKSGLPSDRFSAERTGGSVSTLTIQRTQQEDSAVYLCASSSWDTQYFGPGTRLTVL.

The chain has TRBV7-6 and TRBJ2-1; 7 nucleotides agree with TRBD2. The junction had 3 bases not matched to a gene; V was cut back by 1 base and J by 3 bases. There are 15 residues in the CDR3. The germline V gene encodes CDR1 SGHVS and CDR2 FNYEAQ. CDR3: CASSLGGGIYNEQFF. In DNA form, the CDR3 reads TGTGCCAGCAGCTTAGGGGGGGGAATCTACAATGAGCAGTTCTTC.

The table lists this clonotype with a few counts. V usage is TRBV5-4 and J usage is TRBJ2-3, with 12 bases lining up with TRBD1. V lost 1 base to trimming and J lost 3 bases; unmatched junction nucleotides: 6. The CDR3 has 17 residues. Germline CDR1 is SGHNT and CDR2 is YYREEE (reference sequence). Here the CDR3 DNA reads TGTGCCAGCAGCTTGTTGGGACAGGGGGCAATGACAGATACGCAGTATTTT. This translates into CASSLLGQGAMTDTQYF.